Shown below are 10 T cell receptor beta chains from a single sample sequenced in a study of T cell responses to AZD1222 COVID-19 vaccine. Sequencing used immunoSEQ multiplex PCR; TCRdb keeps in-frame clones, though not all of them. In the table there are roughly 120,000 clones, roughly 91% of which are singletons. The source material was peripheral blood, sampled on day 0 of AZD1222 vaccination. Receptors were obtained from an adult in good health.

The genes are TRBV2 and TRBJ2-3, with 9 bases fitting TRBD1. CDR1 is SNHLY, CDR2 FYNNEI, per germline. The CDR3 is 14 amino acids. The J segment lost 3 bases and the V segment lost 6 bases, leaving 4 bases of the junction unmatched. The CDR3 DNA is TGTGCCAGCAGCCCGGGACAGGGAACAGATACGCAGTATTTT. Encoded protein: CASSPGQGTDTQYF.

This rearrangement joins TRBV29-1 to TRBJ2-7, with unresolved D. Deletions cut 1 base from V and 5 bases from J, with 9 bases between. In germline, CDR1 is SQVTM, CDR2 ANQGSEA. CDR3 length equals 12 residues. The CDR3 protein is CSVEGRFNEQYF. The CDR3 DNA reads TGCAGCGTTGAAGGCCGATTTAACGAGCAGTACTTC.

The chain carries TRBV9 and TRBJ1-4; 7 bases are a match to TRBD1. The trim removed 3 bases at V and 1 base at J, leaving 0 bases unmatched. In germline, CDR1 is SGDLS, CDR2 YYNGEE. The CDR3 consists of 14 residues. CDR3: CASSGTGTNEKLFF. The CDR3 region has the DNA TGTGCCAGCAGCGGGACAGGAACTAATGAAAAACTGTTTTTT.

J is TRBJ2-1 and V is TRBV5-1; 9 positions agree with TRBD1. Germline CDR1 reads SGHRS; CDR2 reads YFSETQ. Trimming took 0 bases from V and 4 from J; bases not matched to a gene: 2. There are 15 residues in the CDR3. The CDR3 DNA follows: TGCGCCAGCAGCTTGGACGGACAGGGGTACAATGAGCAGTTCTTC. Residues: CASSLDGQGYNEQFF.

The rearrangement uses TRBV13 and TRBJ2-2; the D is unclear. Germline V CDR1 and CDR2: PRHDT, FYEKMQ (reference sequence). CDR3 size: 12 residues. Trimming pared 3 bases from V and 4 bases from J, leaving 3 bases between. The chain's CDR3 is CASSFGTGELFF. Here the CDR3 DNA reads TGTGCCAGCAGCTTCGGCACCGGGGAGCTGTTTTTT.

The chain has TRBV5-4 and TRBJ1-1; maybe TRBD1 (6 bases). The germline V gene has CDR1 SGHNT and CDR2 YYREEE (reference sequence). V gave up 4 bases and J gave up 2 bases, with 12 bases separating them. CDR3 size: 14 residues. CDR3 region: CASSPQGPNTEAFF. As DNA, the CDR3 is TGTGCCAGCAGCCCGCAGGGGCCCAACACTGAAGCTTTCTTT.

This sequence joins TRBV5-6 and TRBJ2-7; tentatively, D is TRBD1 (6 bases). The germline gives CDR1 SGHDT, CDR2 YYEEEE. The CDR3 sequence is 13 residues long. V was trimmed by 4 bases and J by 3 bases, leaving 11 bases between them. The CDR3 loop reads CASSLEDSYEQYF. The DNA for the CDR3 is TGTGCCAGCAGCCTAGAGGACAGCTACGAGCAGTACTTC.

This chain links TRBV5-5 with TRBJ2-7, with 8 bases identical to TRBD1. Germline values: CDR1 SGHKS, CDR2 YYEKEE (reference sequence). The CDR3 has 14 residues. Unmatched junction bases numbered 6, after V lost 4 bases and J lost 3 bases. CDR3 residues: CASSTPGQVYEQYF. Here the CDR3 DNA reads TGTGCCAGCAGCACACCGGGACAGGTCTACGAGCAGTACTTC.

V and J are TRBV7-6 and TRBJ1-4; TRBD1 matches at 8 bases. The CDR3 spans 14 residues. Germline values: CDR1 SGHVS, CDR2 FNYEAQ. V lost 6 bases and J lost 9; bases outside the gene matches: 9. CDR3 protein: CASSSTGTGKKLFF. The CDR3 DNA follows: TGTGCCAGCAGTTCAACCGGGACAGGCAAAAAACTGTTTTTT. The whole variable domain, remainder taken from reference TRBV7-6 and TRBJ1-4, is GAGVSQSPRYKVTKRGQDVALRCDPISGHVSLYWYRQALGQGPEFLTYFNYEAQQDKSGLPNDRFSAERPEGSISTLTIQRTEQRDSAMYRCASSSTGTGKKLFFGSGTQLSVL.

The J gene is TRBJ2-2, the V gene TRBV11-3; no clear D gene. This CDR3 region has 15 residues. V shed 4 bases and J shed 0 bases, with 9 bases lying between them. Germline CDR1 is SGHNT and CDR2 is YENEEA. CDR3 amino acids: CASSSGGSNTGELFF. DNA of the CDR3: TGTGCCAGCAGCTCCGGCGGTTCGAACACCGGGGAGCTGTTTTTT.